This entry concerns a single T cell receptor (beta chain). The authors' processing: Amplification of reference gene primers provided the estimated nucleated cell counts. Repertoires were generated with immunoSEQ multiplex PCR, while TCRdb's copy carries only in-frame clones and drops some. The D gene and trimming were derived from the DNA, and the V and J assignments and clone size from that table. The sample has over 400,000 clones, roughly 88% seen once. The sample belongs to a study of blood T cell repertoires in COVID-19. Overall study: COVID-19 samples collected from the United States, Italy and Spain covered acute and convalescent phases. Sample material is recorded as cDNA or gDNA derived from T cells, B-cell-depleted T cells, or PBMCs.

V gave up 4 bases and J gave up 14 bases; unmatched junction bases: 15. The CDR3 spans 14 residues. The germline CDR1 and CDR2 sequences are LNHDA and SQIVND (reference sequence). The clonotype originates from a human donor in a cohort sampled during active COVID-19. This sequence joins TRBV19 and TRBJ1-2; TRBD1 agrees at 8 bases. The sample consisted of peripheral blood. The CDR3 region has the DNA TGTGCCAGTAGTACGTTAGGGGCAGGGGGCGGCAGAACCTTC. It codes for CASSTLGAGGGRTF. The entire variable domain, with the rest obtained from reference TRBV19 and TRBJ1-2, is as follows: DGGITQSPKYLFRKEGQNVTLSCEQNLNHDAMYWYRQDPGQGLRLIYYSQIVNDFQKGDIAEGYSVSREKKESFPLTVTSAQKNPTAFYLCASSTLGAGGGRTFGSGTRLTVV.